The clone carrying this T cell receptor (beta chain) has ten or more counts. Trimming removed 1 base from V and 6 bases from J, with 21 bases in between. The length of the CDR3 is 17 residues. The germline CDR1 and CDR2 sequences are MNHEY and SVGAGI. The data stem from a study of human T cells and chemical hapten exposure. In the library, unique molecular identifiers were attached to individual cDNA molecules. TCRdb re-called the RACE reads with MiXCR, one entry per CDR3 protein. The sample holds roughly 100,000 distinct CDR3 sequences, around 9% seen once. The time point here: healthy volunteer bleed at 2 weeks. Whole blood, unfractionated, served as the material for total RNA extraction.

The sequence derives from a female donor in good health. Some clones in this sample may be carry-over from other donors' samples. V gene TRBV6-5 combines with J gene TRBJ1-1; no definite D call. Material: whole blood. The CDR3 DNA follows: TGTGCCAGCAGTTACTTGCGTTCAGGAGGGATCGTCGCTGAAGCTTTCTTT. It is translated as CASSYLRSGGIVAEAFF.